What follows are 9 T cell receptor beta chains derived from one specimen sequenced in a study of blood T cell repertoires in COVID-19. Clones were read by immunoSEQ multiplex PCR, and TCRdb kept only the in-frame ones, dropping some. The sample lists about 160,000 clones, roughly 90% occurring once. The source material was peripheral blood. These TCRs come from a man aged 60 to 75 with acute or convalescent COVID-19.

This rearrangement joins TRBV6-5 to TRBJ2-3; D might be TRBD1 (6 bases). Germline V lookup: CDR1 MNHEY, CDR2 SVGAGI. The ends were cut back, 8 bases at V and 2 bases at J, with 17 bases in the middle. This CDR3 is built from 15 residues. The CDR3 loop is CASCEGEASTDTQYF. The CDR3 coding sequence is TGTGCCAGCTGCGAGGGGGAAGCATCCACAGATACGCAGTATTTT.

This clone showed up just a few times. The rearrangement joins TRBV4-1 to TRBJ1-1, with D unresolved. Trimming left V 0 bases short and J 4 bases short, with 6 bases between. The CDR3 totals 13 residues. CDR1 and CDR2 from the germline V gene are MGHRA and YSYEKL. The CDR3 region has the DNA TGCGCCAGCAGCCAAGACAGTGGCACTGAAGCTTTCTTT. This codes for CASSQDSGTEAFF.

The chain combines TRBV12-3 or TRBV12-4 with TRBJ1-2; no definite D call. The CDR3 has 11 amino acids. V lost 6 bases and J 8 bases, leaving 10 bases between the germline ends. The CDR3 sequence is CASSPGVGYTF. CDR3 bases: TGTGCCAGCAGCCCCGGGGTCGGCTACACCTTC.

This chain links TRBV2 with TRBJ1-1; possible D gene TRBD1, 5 bases. V lost 6 bases, J lost 11 bases, and 13 bases lay in between. The CDR3 sequence is 11 residues long. The germline gives CDR1 SNHLY, CDR2 FYNNEI. CDR3 amino acids: CASSPGGGAFF. Here the CDR3 DNA reads TGTGCCAGCAGCCCGGGGGGAGGGGCTTTCTTT.

CDR3 nucleotides: TGCGCCAGCACCCCCGGGAGGGCGGGGGTTACAGATACGCAGTATTTT. Amino acids: CASTPGRAGVTDTQYF. The chain has TRBV5-1 and TRBJ2-3, with TRBD2 matching 8 bases. The V gene's germline CDR1 is SGHRS and CDR2 YFSETQ. J lost 3 bases, V lost 6 bases, and 12 bases had no gene match. CDR3 size: 16 residues.

The chain recombines TRBV11-3 with TRBJ2-1, with 9 bases matching TRBD2. V lost 3 bases to trimming and J lost 0 bases; unmatched junction nucleotides: 3. The CDR3 runs to 16 residues. Germline lookup yields CDR1 SGHNT and CDR2 YENEEA. This CDR3 reads CASSLGAGGSYNEQFF. The CDR3 nucleotides are TGTGCCAGCAGCTTGGGAGCGGGGGGCTCCTACAATGAGCAGTTCTTC. Combining the CDR3 with reference TRBV11-3 and TRBJ2-1 gives the whole variable domain EAGVVQSPRYKIIEKKQPVAFWCNPISGHNTLYWYLQNLGQGPELLIRYENEEAVDDSQLPKDRFSAERLKGVDSTLKIQPAELGDSAVYLCASSLGAGGSYNEQFFGPGTRLTVL.

The V gene is TRBV6-2 or TRBV6-3, the J gene TRBJ1-4; no clear D gene. V was clipped by 0 bases and J by 8 bases, with 10 bases between them. CDR3 size: 14 residues. Germline V gene lookup returns CDR1 MNHEY and CDR2 SVGEGT. CDR3 loop: CASSYSFQREKLFF. CDR3 nucleotide sequence: TGTGCCAGCAGTTACTCCTTCCAGCGGGAAAAACTGTTTTTT.

This clone turned up a few times. The V gene is TRBV19, the J gene TRBJ1-5; 8 nucleotides agree with TRBD1. Germline V gene lookup returns CDR1 LNHDA and CDR2 SQIVND (reference sequence). This CDR3 spans 16 amino acids. With 3 bases clipped from V and 1 base from J, the junction kept 5 bases outside the gene matches. CDR3 amino acids: CASSMYQGASNQPQHF. DNA of the CDR3: TGTGCCAGTAGTATGTATCAGGGGGCGAGCAATCAGCCCCAGCATTTT.

The rearrangement links TRBV18 to TRBJ2-7, with a possible D match to TRBD2 (5 bases). V was trimmed by 2 bases and J by 6 bases, leaving 8 bases between them. CDR1 is KGHSH, CDR2 LQKENI, per germline. This CDR3 contains 12 residues. CDR3 sequence reads: CASSPGGFEQYF. The CDR3 DNA follows: TGTGCCAGCTCACCAGGAGGTTTCGAGCAGTACTTC.